Below, 20 T cell receptor beta chains from the same sample are listed, as sequenced in a study of tumour-infiltrating T cells in Burkitt lymphoma. Profiling relied on immunoSEQ multiplex PCR, and the TCRdb table lists in-frame clones only, not all of them. Among about 800 clones listed, 70% to 85% were seen once. The sample comprised tumor tissue. Source of these receptors: a human donor with diffuse large B-cell lymphoma. Some clones in this sample may be carry-over from other donors' samples.

Here the CDR3 DNA reads TGTGCCAGCAGTTACGATTGGGGTGGCTACACCTTC. This codes for CASSYDWGGYTF. The chain couples TRBV6-5 to TRBJ1-2; D remains ambiguous. Trimming left V 2 bases short and J 7 bases short, with 8 bases between. This CDR3 is built from 12 residues. Germline-derived CDR1 and CDR2 are MNHEY and SVGAGI.

The chain has TRBV5-6 and TRBJ2-7; perhaps TRBD2 as D (6 bases). The CDR3 runs to 17 residues. Germline lookup yields CDR1 SGHDT and CDR2 YYEEEE. CDR3 nucleotide sequence: TGTGCCAGCAGCTTGGGGGGGTGGGGAGGAAGTTCCTATGAGCAGTACGTC. This gives the protein CASSLGGWGGSSYEQYV.

V and J are TRBV11-2 and TRBJ1-1; the D is unclear. V dropped 6 bases and J dropped 0 bases, with 8 bases sitting between them. Germline V CDR1 and CDR2: SGHAT, FQNNGV. This CDR3 has 13 residues. Here the CDR3 DNA reads TGTGCCAGCAGTCCAGGTCTGAACACTGAAGCTTTCTTT. Amino acids: CASSPGLNTEAFF. The complete variable domain, with remaining parts taken from reference TRBV11-2 and TRBJ1-1, reads EAGVAQSPRYKIIEKRQSVAFWCNPISGHATLYWYQQILGQGPKLLIQFQNNGVVDDSQLPKDRFSAERLKGVDSTLKIQPAKLEDSAVYLCASSPGLNTEAFFGQGTRLTVV.

The V and J genes are TRBV2 and TRBJ2-1; D is uncertain. Germline V gives CDR1 SNHLY, CDR2 FYNNEI. This CDR3 spans 12 amino acids. V dropped 2 bases and J dropped 10 bases, with 9 bases sitting between them. The CDR3 nucleotides are TGTGCCAGCAGTGAATTGGGGTGGGAGCAGTTCTTC. It translates to CASSELGWEQFF.

The chain has TRBV28 and TRBJ1-5; weak D call: TRBD1 (6 bases). Germline assignment: CDR1 MDHEN and CDR2 SYDVKM. The germline V and J ends were trimmed by 7 bases and 1 base, with 20 bases remaining between them. The CDR3 contains 17 residues. CDR3 DNA: TGTGCCAGCATCCCTCACTGGGGGGCTCGGAGCAATCAGCCCCAGCATTTT. It yields the protein CASIPHWGARSNQPQHF.

This sequence joins TRBV19 and TRBJ2-2, with a tentative D call TRBD1 (6 bases). Per germline, CDR1 LNHDA and CDR2 SQIVND (reference sequence). V shed 6 bases and J shed 4 bases, with 15 bases lying between them. The CDR3 runs to 15 residues. CDR3 sequence reads: CASRIQGRGTGELFF. CDR3 sequence (DNA): TGTGCCAGTAGGATACAGGGACGGGGCACCGGGGAGCTGTTTTTT.

This clone turned up a few times. J is TRBJ2-7 and V is TRBV29-1; the match to TRBD1 covers 10 bases. Unmatched junction bases numbered 9, after V lost 6 bases and J lost 4 bases. Germline loops: CDR1 SQVTM, CDR2 ANQGSEA. The CDR3 length is 14 residues. The CDR3 reads CSVAGTGVYYEQYF. The CDR3 region has the DNA TGCAGCGTCGCCGGGACAGGGGTTTATTACGAGCAGTACTTC.

In this sample, this clone turned up a few times. The rearrangement uses TRBV15 and TRBJ2-6, with no clear D. The CDR3 is 16 amino acids. The ends were cut back, 1 base at V and 4 bases at J, with 11 bases in the middle. Germline V gene lookup returns CDR1 LNHNV and CDR2 YYDKDF (reference sequence). In nucleotides, the CDR3 is TGTGCCACCAGCAGAGTTCCTGACGACGGGGCCAACGTCCTGACTTTC. It yields the protein CATSRVPDDGANVLTF.

The J gene is TRBJ2-7, the V gene TRBV30; 8 bases match TRBD1. V trimming: 3 bases; J trimming: 2 bases; junction bases outside the gene matches: 6. The V gene's germline CDR1 is GTSNPN and CDR2 SVGIG (reference sequence). The CDR3 has 14 amino acids. CDR3 loop: CAWSGTGGTYEQYF. CDR3 coding DNA: TGTGCCTGGAGCGGTACAGGGGGTACCTACGAGCAGTACTTC.

For the CDR3, the DNA is TGTGCCAGCTCACGGGAGGGTACCAACTATGGCTACACCTTC. Translating it yields CASSREGTNYGYTF. The V and J genes are TRBV18 and TRBJ1-2; D is unclear. This CDR3 has 14 residues. CDR1 and CDR2 from the germline V gene are KGHSH and LQKENI. Trimming cost V 4 bases and J 2 bases, with 11 bases left between them.

This clone was counted once. V usage is TRBV9 and J usage is TRBJ2-1; 14 bases map to TRBD2. CDR3 size: 16 residues. Germline CDR1 SGDLS, CDR2 YYNGEE. The V segment lost 4 bases and the J segment 9 bases; nucleotides outside the gene matches: 9. CDR3 bases: TGTGCCAGCAGCCCAGAGGGGACTAGCGGGGGCAGTGAGCAGTTCTTC. Translation gives CASSPEGTSGGSEQFF.

The chain has TRBV25-1 and TRBJ2-3, with a weak D call TRBD2 (5 bases). The CDR3 sequence is 15 residues long. Trimming took off 3 bases at V and 0 bases at J, with 10 bases between the two ends. Germline V CDR1 and CDR2: MGHDK, SYGVNS. This CDR3 is CASSEAGRSTDTQYF. The CDR3 DNA sequence: TGTGCCAGCAGTGAGGCGGGCCGAAGCACAGATACGCAGTATTTT.

The V gene is TRBV5-1, the J gene TRBJ1-2; possible D gene TRBD1, 6 bases. The CDR3 is 13 amino acids. V was clipped by 3 bases and J by 7 bases, with 13 bases between them. The germline V gene encodes CDR1 SGHRS and CDR2 YFSETQ. The CDR3 loop reads CASSSRGGGGYTF. DNA of the CDR3: TGCGCCAGCAGCTCCAGGGGAGGGGGTGGCTACACCTTC.

In this sample, this clone turned up once. V and J are TRBV9 and TRBJ1-6; the match to TRBD1 covers 7 bases. V was pared by 3 bases and J by 2 bases, with 5 bases of the junction left unmatched. From germline, CDR1 is SGDLS and CDR2 YYNGEE. The CDR3 has 16 residues. The CDR3 coding sequence is TGTGCCAGCAGCGATAAGGGGGCTACCTATAATTCACCCCTCCACTTT. Translation gives CASSDKGATYNSPLHF. The entire variable domain, with the rest obtained from reference TRBV9 and TRBJ1-6, is as follows: DSGVTQTPKHLITATGQRVTLRCSPRSGDLSVYWYQQSLDQGLQFLIQYYNGEERAKGNILERFSAQQFPDLHSELNLSSLELGDSALYFCASSDKGATYNSPLHFGNGTRLTVT.

V gene TRBV9 combines with J gene TRBJ1-1; TRBD1 is a possible D gene (5 bases). V lost 2 bases and J lost 6, with 8 bases in between. The CDR3 loop spans 12 amino acids. Per germline, CDR1 SGDLS and CDR2 YYNGEE. CDR3 region: CASSVGGSEAFF. DNA of the CDR3: TGTGCCAGCAGCGTGGGGGGTTCTGAAGCTTTCTTT.

This chain joins TRBV20-1 and TRBJ2-3; D not certain. The V and J ends lost 0 bases and 7 bases respectively, with 5 bases between them. This CDR3 contains 11 residues. Germline lookup yields CDR1 DFQATT and CDR2 SNEGSKA (reference sequence). The CDR3 nucleotides are TGCAGTGCTAGAGATCCCAATACGCAGTATTTT. Its protein is CSARDPNTQYF.

The chain has TRBV27 and TRBJ2-7; TRBD2 aligns across 10 bases. This CDR3 comprises 15 residues. From germline, CDR1 is MNHEY and CDR2 SMNVEV (reference sequence). Trimming took 5 bases from V and 4 from J; bases not matched to a gene: 8. CDR3 residues: CASSPWASGRYEQYF. Written as DNA, the CDR3 is TGTGCCAGCAGTCCTTGGGCTAGCGGGAGATACGAGCAGTACTTC.

The V gene is TRBV2, the J gene TRBJ2-5, with 14 bases matching TRBD2. CDR1 and CDR2 (germline): SNHLY, FYNNEI. The J segment lost 3 bases and the V segment lost 7 bases, leaving 4 bases of the junction unmatched. The CDR3 has 15 residues. The DNA of the CDR3 is TGTGCCAGCAACACGGGACTAGCGGGAGAAGAGACCCAGTACTTC. It encodes CASNTGLAGEETQYF. The full variable domain, in which reference TRBV2 and TRBJ2-5 provide the parts outside the CDR3, is EPEVTQTPSHQVTQMGQEVILRCVPISNHLYFYWYRQILGQKVEFLVSFYNNEISEKSEIFDDQFSVERPDGSNFTLKIRSTKLEDSAMYFCASNTGLAGEETQYFGPGTRLLVL.

V is TRBV30 and J is TRBJ2-7, with TRBD1 as a possible D gene (6 bases). V was pared by 4 bases and J by 3 bases, with 16 bases between. The CDR3 is made up of 14 amino acids. Looked up from germline, CDR1 is GTSNPN and CDR2 is SVGIG (reference sequence). CDR3 protein: CAWTPGTYSYEQYF. The CDR3 DNA follows: TGTGCCTGGACCCCCGGGACATATAGCTACGAGCAGTACTTC.

V usage is TRBV5-1 and J usage is TRBJ1-2, with D perhaps TRBD1 (5 bases). Trimming shortened V by 4 bases and J by 2 bases, and 15 bases separated the two germline ends. Germline loops: CDR1 SGHRS, CDR2 YFSETQ. The CDR3 consists of 15 residues. In DNA, the CDR3 is TGCGCCAGCAGCCCAACAGGAGGATCCAACTATGGCTACACCTTC. The encoded protein is CASSPTGGSNYGYTF.